This TCR beta chain was sequenced in a study of T cell responses to AZD1222 COVID-19 vaccine. TCRdb keeps only in-frame clones here, not all; method: immunoSEQ multiplex PCR. The sample includes 65,000 to 85,000 clones, about 85% of them seen just once. This CDR3 region has 16 residues. Trimming shortened V by 2 bases and J by 0 bases, and 11 bases separated the two germline ends. Germline V CDR1 and CDR2: LGHNA, YSLEER. The sample was peripheral blood, taken on day 0 of AZD1222 vaccination. The clonotype comes from an adult in good health. The chain links TRBV4-3 to TRBJ1-3, with a possible D match to TRBD1 (5 bases). The CDR3 reads CASSQSVTDSGNTIYF. The DNA for the CDR3 is TGCGCCAGCAGCCAATCTGTGACAGACTCTGGAAACACCATATATTTT.